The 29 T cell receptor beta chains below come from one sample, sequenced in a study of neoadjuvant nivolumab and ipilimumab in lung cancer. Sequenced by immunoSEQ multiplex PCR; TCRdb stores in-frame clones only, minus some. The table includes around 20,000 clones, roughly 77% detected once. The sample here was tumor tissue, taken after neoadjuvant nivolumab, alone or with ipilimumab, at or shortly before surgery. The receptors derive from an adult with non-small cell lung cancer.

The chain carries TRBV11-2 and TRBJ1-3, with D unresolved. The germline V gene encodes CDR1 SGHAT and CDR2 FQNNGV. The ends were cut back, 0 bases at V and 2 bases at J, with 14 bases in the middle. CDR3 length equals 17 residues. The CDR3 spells CASSLDREGRTGNTIYF. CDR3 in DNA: TGTGCCAGCAGCTTAGATCGAGAGGGTCGCACTGGAAACACCATATATTTT.

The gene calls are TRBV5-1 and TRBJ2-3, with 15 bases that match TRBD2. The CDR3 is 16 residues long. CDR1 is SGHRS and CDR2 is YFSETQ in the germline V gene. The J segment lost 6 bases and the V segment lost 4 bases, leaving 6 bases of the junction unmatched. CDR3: CASSLRGLAGGDTQYF. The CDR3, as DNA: TGCGCCAGCAGCCTGAGGGGACTAGCGGGAGGTGATACGCAGTATTTT.

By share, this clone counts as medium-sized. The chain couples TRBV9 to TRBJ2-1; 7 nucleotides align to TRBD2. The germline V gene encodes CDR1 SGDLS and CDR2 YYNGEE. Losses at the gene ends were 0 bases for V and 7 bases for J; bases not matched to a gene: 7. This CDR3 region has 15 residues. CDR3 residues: CASSVAGGFGNEQFF. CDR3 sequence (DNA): TGTGCCAGCAGCGTAGCGGGGGGTTTCGGGAATGAGCAGTTCTTC.

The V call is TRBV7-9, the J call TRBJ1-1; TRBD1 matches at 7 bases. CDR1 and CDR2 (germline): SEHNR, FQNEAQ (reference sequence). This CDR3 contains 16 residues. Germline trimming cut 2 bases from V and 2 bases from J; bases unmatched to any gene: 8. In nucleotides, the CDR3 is TGTGCCAGCAGCTTAAGGCCGGGGACAGAAAACACTGAAGCTTTCTTT. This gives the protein CASSLRPGTENTEAFF.

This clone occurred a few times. The CDR3 loop is CASSEFTGGADTQYF. Here the CDR3 DNA reads TGTGCCAGCAGTGAATTTACAGGTGGGGCAGATACGCAGTATTTT. This chain connects TRBV25-1 to TRBJ2-3; maybe TRBD1 (5 bases). Germline-derived CDR1 and CDR2 are MGHDK and SYGVNS. V lost 1 base and J 4 bases, leaving 12 bases between the germline ends. This CDR3 has 15 residues.

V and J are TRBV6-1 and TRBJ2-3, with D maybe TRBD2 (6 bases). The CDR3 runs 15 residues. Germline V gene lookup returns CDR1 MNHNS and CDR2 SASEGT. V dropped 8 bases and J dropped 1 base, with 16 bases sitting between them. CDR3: CASLNWGVGTDTQYF. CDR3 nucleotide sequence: TGTGCCAGCCTTAACTGGGGGGTCGGCACAGATACGCAGTATTTT.

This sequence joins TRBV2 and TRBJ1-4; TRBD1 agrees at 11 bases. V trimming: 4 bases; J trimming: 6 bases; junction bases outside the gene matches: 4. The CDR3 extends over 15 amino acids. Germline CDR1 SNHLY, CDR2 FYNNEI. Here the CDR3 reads CASSGGDRGYEKLFF. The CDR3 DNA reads TGTGCCAGCAGTGGTGGGGACAGGGGGTATGAAAAACTGTTTTTT. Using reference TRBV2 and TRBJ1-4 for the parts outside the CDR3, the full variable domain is EPEVTQTPSHQVTQMGQEVILRCVPISNHLYFYWYRQILGQKVEFLVSFYNNEISEKSEIFDDQFSVERPDGSNFTLKIRSTKLEDSAMYFCASSGGDRGYEKLFFGSGTQLSVL.

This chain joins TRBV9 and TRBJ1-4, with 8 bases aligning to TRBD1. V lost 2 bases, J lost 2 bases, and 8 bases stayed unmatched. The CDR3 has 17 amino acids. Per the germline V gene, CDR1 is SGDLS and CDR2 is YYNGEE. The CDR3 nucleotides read TGTGCCAGCAGCGTGGGACAGGATGTTAGGACTAATGAAAAACTGTTTTTT. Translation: CASSVGQDVRTNEKLFF.

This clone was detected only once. The CDR3, as DNA: TGCAGCGTTGAGGGGCAGGGAGCCGGGACCCAGTACTTC. This codes for CSVEGQGAGTQYF. The chain employs TRBV29-1 and TRBJ2-5; tentatively, D is TRBD1 or TRBD2 (5 bases each). CDR3 size: 13 residues. V was shortened by 3 bases and J by 7 bases, with 15 bases between the two germline ends. Germline V gene data show CDR1 as SQVTM and CDR2 as ANQGSEA.

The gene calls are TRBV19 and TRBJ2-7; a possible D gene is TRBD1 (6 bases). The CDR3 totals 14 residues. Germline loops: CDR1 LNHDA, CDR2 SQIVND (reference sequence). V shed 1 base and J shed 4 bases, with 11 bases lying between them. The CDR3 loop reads CASSIGDTRYEQYF. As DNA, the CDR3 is TGTGCCAGTAGTATAGGGGACACCAGATACGAGCAGTACTTC.

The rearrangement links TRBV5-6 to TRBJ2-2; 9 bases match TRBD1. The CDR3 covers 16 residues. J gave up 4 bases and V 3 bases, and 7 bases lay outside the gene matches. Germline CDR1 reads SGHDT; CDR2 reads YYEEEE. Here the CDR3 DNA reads TGTGCCAGCAGCTACCGGGACAGGGCCATCACCGGGGAGCTGTTTTTT. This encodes CASSYRDRAITGELFF.

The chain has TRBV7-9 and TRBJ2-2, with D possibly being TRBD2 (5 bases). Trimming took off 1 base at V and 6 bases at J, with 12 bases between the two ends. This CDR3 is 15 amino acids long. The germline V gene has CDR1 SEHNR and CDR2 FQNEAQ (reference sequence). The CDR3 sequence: CASSLVLGSPGELFF. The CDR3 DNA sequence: TGTGCCAGCAGCTTAGTCCTAGGGAGTCCCGGGGAGCTGTTTTTT.

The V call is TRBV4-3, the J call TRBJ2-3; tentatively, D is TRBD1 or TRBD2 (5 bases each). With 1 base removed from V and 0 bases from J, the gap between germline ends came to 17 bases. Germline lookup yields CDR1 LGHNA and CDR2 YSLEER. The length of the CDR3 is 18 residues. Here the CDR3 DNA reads TGCGCCAGCAGCCAAGCTTCGAGTGGGACGGCTAGCACAGATACGCAGTATTTT. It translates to CASSQASSGTASTDTQYF.

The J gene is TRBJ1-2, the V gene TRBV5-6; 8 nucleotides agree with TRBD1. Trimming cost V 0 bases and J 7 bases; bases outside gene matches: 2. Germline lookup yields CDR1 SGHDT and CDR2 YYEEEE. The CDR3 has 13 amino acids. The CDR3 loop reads CASSLAGTGGYTF. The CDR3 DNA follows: TGTGCCAGCAGCTTGGCAGGGACAGGTGGCTACACCTTC.

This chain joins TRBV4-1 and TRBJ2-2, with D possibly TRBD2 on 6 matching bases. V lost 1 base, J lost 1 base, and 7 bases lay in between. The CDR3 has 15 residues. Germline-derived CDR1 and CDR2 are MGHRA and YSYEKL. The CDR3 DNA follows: TGCGCCAGCAGCCAAGGGGGACTGAACACCGGGGAGCTGTTTTTT. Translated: CASSQGGLNTGELFF.

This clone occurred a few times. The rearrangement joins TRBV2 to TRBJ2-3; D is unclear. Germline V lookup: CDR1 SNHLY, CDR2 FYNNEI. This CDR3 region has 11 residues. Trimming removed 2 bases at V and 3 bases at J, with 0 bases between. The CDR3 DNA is TGTGCCAGCAGTGAAACAGATACGCAGTATTTT. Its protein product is CASSETDTQYF.

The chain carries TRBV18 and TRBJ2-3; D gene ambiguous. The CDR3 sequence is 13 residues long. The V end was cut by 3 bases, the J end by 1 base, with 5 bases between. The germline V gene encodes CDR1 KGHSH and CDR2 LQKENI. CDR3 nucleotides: TGTGCCAGCTCACCTGCCCGCACAGATACGCAGTATTTT. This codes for CASSPARTDTQYF.

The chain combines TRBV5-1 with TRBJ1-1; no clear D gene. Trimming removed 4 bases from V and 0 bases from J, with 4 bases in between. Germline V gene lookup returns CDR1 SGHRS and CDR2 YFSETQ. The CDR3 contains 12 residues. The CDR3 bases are TGCGCCAGCAGCCTGCTGAACACTGAAGCTTTCTTT. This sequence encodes CASSLLNTEAFF.

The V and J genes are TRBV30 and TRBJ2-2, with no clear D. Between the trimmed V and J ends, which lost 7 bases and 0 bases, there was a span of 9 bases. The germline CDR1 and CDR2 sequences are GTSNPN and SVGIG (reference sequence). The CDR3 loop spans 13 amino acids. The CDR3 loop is CASLLANTGELFF. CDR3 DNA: TGTGCCTCACTTTTGGCGAACACCGGGGAGCTGTTTTTT.

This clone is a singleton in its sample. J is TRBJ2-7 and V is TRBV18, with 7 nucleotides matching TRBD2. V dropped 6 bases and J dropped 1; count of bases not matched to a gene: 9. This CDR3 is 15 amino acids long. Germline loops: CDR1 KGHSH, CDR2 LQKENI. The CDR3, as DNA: TGTGCCAGCTCGCCCGGTCTAGCGGCGTCCTACGAGCAGTACTTC. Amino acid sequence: CASSPGLAASYEQYF. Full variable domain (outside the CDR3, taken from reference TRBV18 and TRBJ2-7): NAGVMQNPRHLVRRRGQEARLRCSPMKGHSHVYWYRQLPEEGLKFMVYLQKENIIDESGMPKERFSAEFPKEGPSILRIQQVVRGDSAAYFCASSPGLAASYEQYFGPGTRLTVT.

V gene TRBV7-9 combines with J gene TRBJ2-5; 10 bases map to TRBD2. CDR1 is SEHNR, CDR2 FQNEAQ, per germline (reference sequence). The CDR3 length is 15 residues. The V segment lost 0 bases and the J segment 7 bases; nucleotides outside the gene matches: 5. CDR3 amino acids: CASSLALAGEGTQYF. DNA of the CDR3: TGTGCCAGCAGCTTAGCGCTAGCGGGAGAGGGGACCCAGTACTTC.

CDR3 bases: TGCAGCGTCGCGTCAGGTGCACACCAGCCCCAGCATTTT. It translates to CSVASGAHQPQHF. V usage is TRBV29-1 and J usage is TRBJ1-5; no firm D call. Trimming took 6 bases from V and 7 from J, leaving 16 bases between them. Germline V gene lookup returns CDR1 SQVTM and CDR2 ANQGSEA. The CDR3 is 13 amino acids.

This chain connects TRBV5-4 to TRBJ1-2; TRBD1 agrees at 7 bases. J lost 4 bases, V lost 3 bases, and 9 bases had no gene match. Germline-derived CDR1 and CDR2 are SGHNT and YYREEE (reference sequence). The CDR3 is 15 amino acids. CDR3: CASSSAYRGGYGYTF. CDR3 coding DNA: TGTGCCAGCAGCTCAGCGTACAGGGGCGGCTATGGCTACACCTTC. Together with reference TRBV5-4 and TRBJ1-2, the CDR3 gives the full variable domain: ETGVTQSPTHLIKTRGQQVTLRCSSQSGHNTVSWYQQALGQGPQFIFQYYREEENGRGNFPPRFSGLQFPNYSSELNVNALELDDSALYLCASSSAYRGGYGYTFGSGTRLTVV.

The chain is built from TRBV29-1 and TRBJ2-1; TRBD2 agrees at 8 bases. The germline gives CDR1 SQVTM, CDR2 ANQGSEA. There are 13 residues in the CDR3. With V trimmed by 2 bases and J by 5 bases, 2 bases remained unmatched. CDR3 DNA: TGCAGCGTTGAAAACGGGGGGGACAATGAGCAGTTCTTC. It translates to CSVENGGDNEQFF.

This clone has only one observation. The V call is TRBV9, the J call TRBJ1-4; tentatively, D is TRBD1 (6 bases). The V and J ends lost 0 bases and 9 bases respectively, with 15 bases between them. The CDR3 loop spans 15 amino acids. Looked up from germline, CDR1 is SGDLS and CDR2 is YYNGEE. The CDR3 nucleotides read TGTGCCAGCAGCGTAGATGGGACACCTAGGCAAAAACTGTTTTTT. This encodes CASSVDGTPRQKLFF.

The CDR3 is CASSLSTGQPQHF. For the CDR3, the DNA is TGTGCCAGCAGCTTATCCACTGGGCAGCCCCAGCATTTT. The genes are TRBV7-8 and TRBJ1-5; D call uncertain. Germline CDR1 is SGHVS and CDR2 is FQNEAQ. V was pared by 2 bases and J by 7 bases, with 9 bases between. The CDR3 totals 13 residues.

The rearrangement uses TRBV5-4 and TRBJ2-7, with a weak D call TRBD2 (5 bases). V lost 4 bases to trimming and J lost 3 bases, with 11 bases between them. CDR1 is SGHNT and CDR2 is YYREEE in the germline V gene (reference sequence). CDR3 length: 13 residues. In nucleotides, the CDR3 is TGTGCCAGCAGCCCGGGATCCAGCTACGAGCAGTACTTC. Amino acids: CASSPGSSYEQYF.

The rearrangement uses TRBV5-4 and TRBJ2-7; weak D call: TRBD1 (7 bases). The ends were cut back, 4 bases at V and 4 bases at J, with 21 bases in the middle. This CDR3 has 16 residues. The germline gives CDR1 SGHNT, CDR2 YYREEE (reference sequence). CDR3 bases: TGTGCCAGCAGCCCCCCAGGGGGGCCCAAGATTTACGAGCAGTACTTC. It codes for CASSPPGGPKIYEQYF.

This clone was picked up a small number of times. The CDR3 spells CASSFPGQGVTWYF. The CDR3 nucleotides are TGTGCCAGCAGCTTTCCGGGACAAGGGGTTACGTGGTACTTC. The chain links TRBV28 to TRBJ2-7, with a possible D match to TRBD1 (6 bases). The CDR3 is 14 residues long. V was shortened by 6 bases and J by 12 bases, with 24 bases between the two germline ends. CDR1 MDHEN and CDR2 SYDVKM come from the germline V gene.